This is a list of T cell receptor beta chains from one sample in a study of STAT5B mutations in CD4+ large granular lymphocyte leukemia. Measured with immunoSEQ multiplex PCR; TCRdb has only the in-frame clones, and not every one. The table shows fewer than 45,000 clones, with 81% occurring only once. Sequences were obtained from CD4+ T cells from blood buffy coats. These receptors all stem from a human donor in good health. Both conserved end residues are part of each CDR3. The order of the fields is V gene, D gene, clone size, J gene, CDR3 DNA, CDR3 protein. A D gene is named only where the DNA matches it firmly. Size values are once, few and many counts, or a class for expanded clones, and some rows have none.

v_call: TRBV30
d_call: -
clone_size: -
j_call: TRBJ2-1
cdr3_nt: TGTGCCTGGACGGGCCAGGGCTCCTACAATGAGCAGTTCTTC
cdr3_aa: CAWTGQGSYNEQFF

v_call: TRBV6-5
d_call: -
clone_size: -
j_call: TRBJ1-2
cdr3_nt: TGTGCCAGCAGTCCCACGCGGGCAGGGAGTGGCTACACCTTC
cdr3_aa: CASSPTRAGSGYTF

v_call: TRBV30
d_call: -
clone_size: -
j_call: TRBJ1-3
cdr3_nt: TGTGCCTGGAGTGGTGGAGGAAACACCATATATTTT
cdr3_aa: CAWSGGGNTIYF

v_call: TRBV2
d_call: -
clone_size: few
j_call: TRBJ1-1
cdr3_nt: TGTGCCAGTTCGACAGGAGGGCGCACTGAAGCTTTCTTT
cdr3_aa: CASSTGGRTEAFF

v_call: TRBV13
d_call: -
clone_size: -
j_call: TRBJ1-4
cdr3_nt: TGTGCCAGCAGCCGGGACGGGGATGAAAAACTGTTTTTT
cdr3_aa: CASSRDGDEKLFF

v_call: TRBV10-3
d_call: -
clone_size: -
j_call: TRBJ2-1
cdr3_nt: TGTGCCATCAGTGAGTCGGGTGAGCAGTTCTTC
cdr3_aa: CAISESGEQFF

v_call: TRBV9
d_call: -
clone_size: -
j_call: TRBJ1-2
cdr3_nt: TGTGCCAGCAGCGTAGAAGCAGGAGGCTATGGCTACACCTTC
cdr3_aa: CASSVEAGGYGYTF

v_call: TRBV19
d_call: -
clone_size: -
j_call: TRBJ1-2
cdr3_nt: TGTGCCAGTAGCCCGGGACCGACGCGGGGCTACACCTTC
cdr3_aa: CASSPGPTRGYTF

v_call: TRBV6-5
d_call: -
clone_size: -
j_call: TRBJ2-2
cdr3_nt: TGTGCCAGCAGGCAGGGGACCGGGGAGCTGTTTTTT
cdr3_aa: CASRQGTGELFF

v_call: TRBV7-9
d_call: -
clone_size: once
j_call: TRBJ1-1
cdr3_nt: TGTGCCAGCAGCTTACTTGGTGGGGGTGAAGCTTTCTTT
cdr3_aa: CASSLLGGGEAFF

v_call: TRBV7-2
d_call: -
clone_size: -
j_call: TRBJ1-6
cdr3_nt: TGTGCCAGCAGCTCTTATAATTCACCCCTCCACTTT
cdr3_aa: CASSSYNSPLHF

v_call: TRBV20-1
d_call: -
clone_size: -
j_call: TRBJ2-3
cdr3_nt: TGCAGTGCTAGCGGCTTAGATACGCAGTATTTT
cdr3_aa: CSASGLDTQYF

v_call: TRBV14
d_call: -
clone_size: -
j_call: TRBJ2-7
cdr3_nt: TGTGCCAGCAGCCAAGACTTACAGGGTTCCGAGCAGTACTTC
cdr3_aa: CASSQDLQGSEQYF

v_call: TRBV27
d_call: -
clone_size: once
j_call: TRBJ2-3
cdr3_nt: TGTGCCAGCAGCGACAGGTACATAGATACGCAGTATTTT
cdr3_aa: CASSDRYIDTQYF

v_call: TRBV4-2
d_call: -
clone_size: few
j_call: TRBJ1-2
cdr3_nt: TGTGCCAGCAGCCAAGGGAGAGACTATGGCTACACCTTC
cdr3_aa: CASSQGRDYGYTF

v_call: TRBV6-1
d_call: TRBD2
clone_size: few
j_call: TRBJ2-7
cdr3_nt: TGTGCCAGCAGTTTTTTAGCGGGAGGGATTTACGAGCAGTACTTC
cdr3_aa: CASSFLAGGIYEQYF

v_call: TRBV5-4
d_call: -
clone_size: -
j_call: TRBJ2-1
cdr3_nt: TGTGCCAGCAGCTTGGAAGCTAGCGTAAATGAGCAGTTCTTC
cdr3_aa: CASSLEASVNEQFF